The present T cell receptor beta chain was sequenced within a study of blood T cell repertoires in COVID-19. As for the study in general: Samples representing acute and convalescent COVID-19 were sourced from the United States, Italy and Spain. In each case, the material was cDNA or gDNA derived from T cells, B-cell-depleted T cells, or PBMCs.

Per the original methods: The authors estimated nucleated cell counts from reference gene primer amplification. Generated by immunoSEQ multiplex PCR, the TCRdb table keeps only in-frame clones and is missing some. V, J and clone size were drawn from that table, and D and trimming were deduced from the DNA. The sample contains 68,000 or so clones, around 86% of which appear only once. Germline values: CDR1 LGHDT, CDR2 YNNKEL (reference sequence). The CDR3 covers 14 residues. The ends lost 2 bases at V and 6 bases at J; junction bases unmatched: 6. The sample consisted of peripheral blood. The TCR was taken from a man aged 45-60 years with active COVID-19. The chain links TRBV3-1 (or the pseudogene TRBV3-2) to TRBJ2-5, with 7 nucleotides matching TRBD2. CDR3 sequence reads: CASSQISSGQTQYF. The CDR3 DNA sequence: TGTGCCAGCAGCCAAATATCTAGCGGACAGACCCAGTACTTC.